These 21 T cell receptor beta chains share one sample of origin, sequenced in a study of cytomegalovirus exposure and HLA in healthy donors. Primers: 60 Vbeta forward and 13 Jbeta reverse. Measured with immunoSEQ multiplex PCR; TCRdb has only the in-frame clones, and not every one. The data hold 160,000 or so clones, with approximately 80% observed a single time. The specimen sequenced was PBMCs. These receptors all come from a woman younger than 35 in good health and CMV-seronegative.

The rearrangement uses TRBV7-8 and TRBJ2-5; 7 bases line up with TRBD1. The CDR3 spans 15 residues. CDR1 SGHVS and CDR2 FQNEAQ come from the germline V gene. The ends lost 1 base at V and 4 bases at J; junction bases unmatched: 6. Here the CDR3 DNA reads TGTGCCAGCAGCTTAGGACAGGGAGAGAGAGAGACCCAGTACTTC. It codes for CASSLGQGERETQYF.

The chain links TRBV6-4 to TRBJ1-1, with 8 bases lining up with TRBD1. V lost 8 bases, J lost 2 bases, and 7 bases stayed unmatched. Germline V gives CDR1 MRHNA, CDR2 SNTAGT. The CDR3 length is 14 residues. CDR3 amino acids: CASSPGQENTEAFF. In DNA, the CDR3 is TGTGCCAGCTCCCCGGGACAGGAAAACACTGAAGCTTTCTTT.

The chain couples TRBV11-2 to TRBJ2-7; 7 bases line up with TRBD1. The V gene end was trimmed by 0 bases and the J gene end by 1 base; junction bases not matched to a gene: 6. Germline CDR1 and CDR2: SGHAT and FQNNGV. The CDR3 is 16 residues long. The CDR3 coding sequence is TGTGCCAGCAGCTTAGATGACAGGGTATCTTCCTACGAGCAGTACTTC. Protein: CASSLDDRVSSYEQYF.

CDR3 protein: CASSLGGQGPTGELFF. The CDR3, as DNA: TGCGCCAGCAGCTTGGGGGGACAGGGTCCTACCGGGGAGCTGTTTTTT. The rearrangement uses TRBV5-1 and TRBJ2-2, with 9 bases identical to TRBD1. Germline V gene sequence: CDR1 SGHRS, CDR2 YFSETQ. The CDR3 contains 16 residues. Losses at the gene ends were 0 bases for V and 5 bases for J; bases not matched to a gene: 5.

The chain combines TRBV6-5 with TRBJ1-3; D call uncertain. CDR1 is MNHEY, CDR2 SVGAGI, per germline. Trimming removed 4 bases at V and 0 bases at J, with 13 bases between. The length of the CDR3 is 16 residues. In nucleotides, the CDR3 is TGTGCCAGCAGTTCGGGAGCAAGAACCTCTGGAAACACCATATATTTT. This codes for CASSSGARTSGNTIYF.

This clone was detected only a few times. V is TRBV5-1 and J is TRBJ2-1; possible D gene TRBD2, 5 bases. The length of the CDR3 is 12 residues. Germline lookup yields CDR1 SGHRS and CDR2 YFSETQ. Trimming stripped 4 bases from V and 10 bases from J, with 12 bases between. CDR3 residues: CASSGVGVEQFF. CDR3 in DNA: TGCGCCAGCAGCGGGGTCGGGGTGGAGCAGTTCTTC. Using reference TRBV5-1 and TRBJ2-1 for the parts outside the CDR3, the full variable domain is KAGVTQTPRYLIKTRGQQVTLSCSPISGHRSVSWYQQTPGQGLQFLFEYFSETQRNKGNFPGRFSGRQFSNSRSEMNVSTLELGDSALYLCASSGVGVEQFFGPGTRLTVL.

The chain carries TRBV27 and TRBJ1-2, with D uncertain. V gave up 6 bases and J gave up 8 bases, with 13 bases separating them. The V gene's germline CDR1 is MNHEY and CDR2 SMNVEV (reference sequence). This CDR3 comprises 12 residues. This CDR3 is CASRFAEGGYTF. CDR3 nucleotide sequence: TGTGCCAGCAGGTTCGCTGAGGGAGGCTACACCTTC.

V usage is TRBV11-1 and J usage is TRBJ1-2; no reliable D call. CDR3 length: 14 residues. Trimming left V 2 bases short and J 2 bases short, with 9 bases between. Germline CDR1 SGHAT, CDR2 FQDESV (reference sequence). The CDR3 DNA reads TGTGCCAGCAGCTTATCCAACAGCAACTATGGCTACACCTTC. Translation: CASSLSNSNYGYTF.

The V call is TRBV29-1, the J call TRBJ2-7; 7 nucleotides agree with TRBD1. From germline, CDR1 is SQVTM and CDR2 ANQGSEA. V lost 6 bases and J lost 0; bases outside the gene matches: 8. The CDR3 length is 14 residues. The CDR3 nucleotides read TGCAGCGTCTGGACAGGCCTTTCCTCCTACGAGCAGTACTTC. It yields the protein CSVWTGLSSYEQYF.

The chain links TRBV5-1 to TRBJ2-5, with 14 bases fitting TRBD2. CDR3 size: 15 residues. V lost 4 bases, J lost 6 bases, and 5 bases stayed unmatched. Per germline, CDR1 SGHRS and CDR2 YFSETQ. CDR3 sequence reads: CASSHGTSGGQTQYF. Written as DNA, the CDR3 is TGCGCCAGCAGCCATGGGACTAGCGGGGGTCAGACCCAGTACTTC.

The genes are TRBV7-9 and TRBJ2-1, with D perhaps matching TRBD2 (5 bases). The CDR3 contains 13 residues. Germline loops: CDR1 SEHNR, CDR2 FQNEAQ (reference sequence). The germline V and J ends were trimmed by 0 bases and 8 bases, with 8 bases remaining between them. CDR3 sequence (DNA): TGTGCCAGCAGCTTAGCCGGGGTACATGAGCAGTTCTTC. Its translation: CASSLAGVHEQFF.

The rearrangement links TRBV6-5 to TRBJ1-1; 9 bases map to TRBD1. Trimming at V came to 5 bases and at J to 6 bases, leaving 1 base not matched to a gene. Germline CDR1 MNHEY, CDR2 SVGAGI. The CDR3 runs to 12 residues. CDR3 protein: CASSTGGSEAFF. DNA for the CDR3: TGTGCCAGCAGTACAGGGGGCTCTGAAGCTTTCTTT.

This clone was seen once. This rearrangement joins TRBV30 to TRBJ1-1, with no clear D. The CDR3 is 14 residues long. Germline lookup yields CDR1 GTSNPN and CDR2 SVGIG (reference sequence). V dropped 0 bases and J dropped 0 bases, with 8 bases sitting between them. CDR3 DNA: TGTGCCTGGAGTGTACGAGGTGTGAACACTGAAGCTTTCTTT. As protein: CAWSVRGVNTEAFF. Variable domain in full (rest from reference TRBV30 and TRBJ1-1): SQTIHQWPATLVQPVGSPLSLECTVEGTSNPNLYWYRQAAGRGLQLLFYSVGIGQISSEVPQNLSASRPQDRQFILSSKKLLLSDSGFYLCAWSVRGVNTEAFFGQGTRLTVV.

CDR3 sequence: CASSGSGAAGNTIYF. DNA of the CDR3: TGTGCCAGTAGTGGTTCAGGGGCAGCTGGAAACACCATATATTTT. The chain joins TRBV19 to TRBJ1-3, with D perhaps matching TRBD1 (6 bases). The germline V gene has CDR1 LNHDA and CDR2 SQIVND (reference sequence). Trimming pared 5 bases from V and 2 bases from J, leaving 13 bases between. This CDR3 has 15 amino acids.

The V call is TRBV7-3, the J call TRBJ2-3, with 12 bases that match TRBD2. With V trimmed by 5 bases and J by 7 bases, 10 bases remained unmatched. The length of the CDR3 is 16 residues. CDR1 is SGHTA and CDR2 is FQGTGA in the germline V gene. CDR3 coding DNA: TGTGCCAGCAGCGCCACTAGCGGGGGGCGGAAGAATACGCAGTATTTT. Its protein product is CASSATSGGRKNTQYF.

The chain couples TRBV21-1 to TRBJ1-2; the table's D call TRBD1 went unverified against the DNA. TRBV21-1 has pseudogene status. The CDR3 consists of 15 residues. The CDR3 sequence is CASSALDRPFYGYTF. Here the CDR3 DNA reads TGTGCCAGCAGCGCCTTGGACAGACCTTTCTATGGCTACACCTTC.

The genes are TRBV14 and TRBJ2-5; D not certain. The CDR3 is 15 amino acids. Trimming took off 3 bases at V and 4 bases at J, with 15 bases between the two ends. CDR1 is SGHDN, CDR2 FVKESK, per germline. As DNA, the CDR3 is TGTGCCAGCAGCCAGGGCTTTAGGATCCGAGAGACCCAGTACTTC. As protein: CASSQGFRIRETQYF.

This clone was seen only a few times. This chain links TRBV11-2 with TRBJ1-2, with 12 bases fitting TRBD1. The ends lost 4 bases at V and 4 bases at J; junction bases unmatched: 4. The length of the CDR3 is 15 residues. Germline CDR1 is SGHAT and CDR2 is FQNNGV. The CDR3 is CASSWGQGAGYGYTF. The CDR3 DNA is TGTGCCAGCAGCTGGGGACAGGGGGCGGGCTATGGCTACACCTTC.

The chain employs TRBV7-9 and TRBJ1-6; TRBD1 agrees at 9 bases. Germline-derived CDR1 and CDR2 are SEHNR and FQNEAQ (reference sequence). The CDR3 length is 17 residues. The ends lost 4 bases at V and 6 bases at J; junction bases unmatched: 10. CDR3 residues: CASSSREPGQGNSPLHF. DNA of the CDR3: TGTGCCAGCAGCTCCCGGGAGCCGGGACAGGGTAATTCACCCCTCCACTTT. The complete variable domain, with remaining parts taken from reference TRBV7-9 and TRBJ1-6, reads DTGVSQNPRHKITKRGQNVTFRCDPISEHNRLYWYRQTLGQGPEFLTYFQNEAQLEKSRLLSDRFSAERPKGSFSTLEIQRTEQGDSAMYLCASSSREPGQGNSPLHFGNGTRLTVT.

As DNA, the CDR3 is TGCGCCAGCAGCTTAGGCAGGCAAGAGACCCAGTACTTC. It encodes CASSLGRQETQYF. This chain uses TRBV5-1 with TRBJ2-5; unclear D gene. CDR1 and CDR2 (germline): SGHRS, YFSETQ. With 2 bases removed from V and 2 bases from J, the gap between germline ends came to 7 bases. The CDR3 contains 13 residues.

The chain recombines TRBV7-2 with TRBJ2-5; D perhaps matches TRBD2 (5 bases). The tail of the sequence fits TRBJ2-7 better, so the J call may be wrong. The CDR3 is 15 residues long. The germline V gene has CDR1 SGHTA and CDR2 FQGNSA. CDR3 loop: CASSLEYGLIYEQYF. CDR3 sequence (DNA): TGTGCCAGCAGCTTAGAGTACGGACTCATCTACGAGCAGTACTTC.